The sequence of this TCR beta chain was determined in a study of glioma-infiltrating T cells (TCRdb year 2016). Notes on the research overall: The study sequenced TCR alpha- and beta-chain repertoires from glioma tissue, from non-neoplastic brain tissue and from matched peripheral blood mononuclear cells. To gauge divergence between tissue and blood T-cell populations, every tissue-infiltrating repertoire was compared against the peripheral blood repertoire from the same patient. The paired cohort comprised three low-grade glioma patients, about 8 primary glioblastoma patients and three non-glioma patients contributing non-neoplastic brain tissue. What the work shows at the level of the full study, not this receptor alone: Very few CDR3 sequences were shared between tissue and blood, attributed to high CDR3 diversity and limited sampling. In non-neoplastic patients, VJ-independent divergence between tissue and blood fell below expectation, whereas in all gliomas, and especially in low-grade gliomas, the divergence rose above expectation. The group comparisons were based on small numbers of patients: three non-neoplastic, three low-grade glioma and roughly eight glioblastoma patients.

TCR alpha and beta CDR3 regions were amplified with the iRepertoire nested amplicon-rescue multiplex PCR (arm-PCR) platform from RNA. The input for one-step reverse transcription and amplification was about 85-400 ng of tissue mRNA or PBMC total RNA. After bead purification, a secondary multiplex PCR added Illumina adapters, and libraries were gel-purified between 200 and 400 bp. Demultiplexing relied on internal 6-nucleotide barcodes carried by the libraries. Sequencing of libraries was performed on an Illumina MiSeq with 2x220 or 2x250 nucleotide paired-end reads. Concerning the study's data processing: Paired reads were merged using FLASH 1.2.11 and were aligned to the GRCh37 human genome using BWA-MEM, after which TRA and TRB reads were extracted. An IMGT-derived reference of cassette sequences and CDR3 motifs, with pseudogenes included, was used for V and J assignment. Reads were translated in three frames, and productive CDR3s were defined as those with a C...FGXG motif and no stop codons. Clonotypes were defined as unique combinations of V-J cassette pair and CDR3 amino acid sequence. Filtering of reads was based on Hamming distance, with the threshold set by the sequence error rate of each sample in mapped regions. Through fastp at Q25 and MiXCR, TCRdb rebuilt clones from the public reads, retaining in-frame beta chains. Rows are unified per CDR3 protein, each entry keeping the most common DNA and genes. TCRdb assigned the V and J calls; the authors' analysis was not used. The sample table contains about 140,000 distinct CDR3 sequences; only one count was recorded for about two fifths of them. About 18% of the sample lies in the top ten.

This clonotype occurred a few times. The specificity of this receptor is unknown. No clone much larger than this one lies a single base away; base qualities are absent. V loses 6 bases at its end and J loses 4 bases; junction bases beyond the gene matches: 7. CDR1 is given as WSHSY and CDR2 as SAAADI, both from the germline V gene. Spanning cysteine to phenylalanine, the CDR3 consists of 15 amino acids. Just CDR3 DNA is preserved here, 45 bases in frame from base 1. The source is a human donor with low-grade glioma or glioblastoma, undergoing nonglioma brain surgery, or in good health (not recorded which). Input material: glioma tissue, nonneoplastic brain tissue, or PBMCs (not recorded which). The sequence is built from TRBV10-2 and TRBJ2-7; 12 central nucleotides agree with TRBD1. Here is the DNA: TGCGCCAGCAGGCGGGGACAGGGGGCGACGTACGAGCAGTACTTC. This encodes CASRRGQGATYEQYF.